The 23 T cell receptor beta chains listed next were all sequenced from one sample in a study of blood T cell repertoires in COVID-19 (dated by TCRdb to 2020 to 2022). The library was made by the immunoSEQ multiplex PCR assay. Not all clones reach the TCRdb copy of this immuneACCESS table, which keeps in-frame sequences only. Checked studies attribute under half of the gap to unresolved V genes and leave the rest unexplained. Here the sample has roughly 230,000 clones; nearly 90% occur a single time. The leading ten clones occupy approximately 0.7% of the sample. Sequenced input: peripheral blood. Receptor source: a human donor in a cohort sampled during active COVID-19.

This chain joins TRBV14 and TRBJ1-2; weak D call: TRBD1 (6 bases). CDR1 and CDR2 (germline): SGHDN, FVKESK. CDR3 size: 18 residues. Deletions cut 1 base from V and 4 bases from J, with 22 bases between. This chain's CDR3 is CASSQVRTGILMVYGYTF. For the CDR3, the DNA is TGTGCCAGCAGCCAAGTGAGAACAGGGATTTTAATGGTCTATGGCTACACCTTC.

The chain combines TRBV19 with TRBJ1-6; TRBD1 matches 7 bases. V was pared by 5 bases and J by 5 bases, with 6 bases of the junction left unmatched. CDR3 length: 15 residues. The germline V gene encodes CDR1 LNHDA and CDR2 SQIVND (reference sequence). CDR3 residues: CASSSQTGNNSPLHF. Written as DNA, the CDR3 is TGTGCCAGTAGTTCCCAGACAGGGAATAATTCACCCCTCCACTTT.

The genes are TRBV19 and TRBJ2-5; tentative D call: TRBD2 (6 bases). Germline values: CDR1 LNHDA, CDR2 SQIVND (reference sequence). The V end was cut by 6 bases, the J end by 7 bases, with 18 bases between. This CDR3 spans 14 amino acids. The chain's CDR3 is CASSMTGAYGTQYF. The CDR3 DNA reads TGTGCCAGTAGCATGACGGGAGCATACGGGACCCAGTACTTC.

This rearrangement joins TRBV7-6 to TRBJ1-5, with TRBD1 as a possible D gene (5 bases). CDR3 length equals 14 residues. Trimming left V 5 bases short and J 3 bases short, with 11 bases between. CDR1 and CDR2 (germline): SGHVS, FNYEAQ. CDR3 sequence reads: CASSPPRANQPQHF. In DNA form, the CDR3 reads TGTGCCAGCAGCCCCCCCAGGGCCAATCAGCCCCAGCATTTT.

J is TRBJ1-5 and V is TRBV3-1 (or the pseudogene TRBV3-2), with unresolved D. CDR3 size: 14 residues. Germline assignment: CDR1 LGHDT and CDR2 YNNKEL (reference sequence). V was trimmed by 4 bases and J by 7 bases, leaving 14 bases between them. CDR3 region: CASSLDPSGQPQHF. The CDR3 DNA follows: TGTGCCAGCAGCCTGGATCCGTCGGGGCAGCCCCAGCATTTT.

The chain links TRBV5-1 to TRBJ2-3, with 8 bases identical to TRBD2. V lost 2 bases and J lost 4; bases outside the gene matches: 6. The CDR3 spans 15 residues. The germline gives CDR1 SGHRS, CDR2 YFSETQ. CDR3 protein: CASSLTSGMSDTQYF. DNA of the CDR3: TGCGCCAGCAGCTTAACTAGCGGCATGTCAGATACGCAGTATTTT.

The rearrangement links TRBV6-2 or TRBV6-3 to TRBJ1-5; 10 positions agree with TRBD1. Germline values: CDR1 MNHEY, CDR2 SVGEGT. The CDR3 has 15 residues. The J segment lost 7 bases and the V segment lost 6 bases, leaving 9 bases of the junction unmatched. The CDR3 DNA follows: TGTGCCAGCAGCCGCCCCCGGGACAGGGGCCAGCCCCAGCATTTT. It is translated as CASSRPRDRGQPQHF.

The J gene is TRBJ1-4, the V gene TRBV24-1, with no clear D. This CDR3 is 13 amino acids long. Trimming cost V 6 bases and J 7 bases, with 11 bases left between them. The V gene's germline CDR1 is KGHDR and CDR2 SFDVKD. The CDR3 DNA sequence: TGTGCCACCAGTCGGAGCACGGGTGAAAAACTGTTTTTT. This translates into CATSRSTGEKLFF.

V usage is TRBV30 and J usage is TRBJ1-4, with a tentative D call TRBD1 (5 bases). V lost 8 bases and J lost 0, with 16 bases in between. The CDR3 covers 15 residues. CDR1 is GTSNPN, CDR2 SVGIG, per germline (reference sequence). The CDR3 protein is CARMERGATNEKLFF. In nucleotides, the CDR3 is TGTGCCCGGATGGAAAGGGGTGCAACTAATGAAAAACTGTTTTTT.

The chain links TRBV28 to TRBJ2-7; 9 bases match TRBD2. This CDR3 is 15 amino acids long. The germline gives CDR1 MDHEN, CDR2 SYDVKM. V lost 2 bases, J lost 2 bases, and 4 bases stayed unmatched. The DNA for the CDR3 is TGTGCCAGCAGTTTAGCGGGAGGGCCAACCTACGAGCAGTACTTC. This codes for CASSLAGGPTYEQYF. Full variable domain (outside the CDR3, taken from reference TRBV28 and TRBJ2-7): DVKVTQSSRYLVKRTGEKVFLECVQDMDHENMFWYRQDPGLGLRLIYFSYDVKMKEKGDIPEGYSVSREKKERFSLILESASTNQTSMYLCASSLAGGPTYEQYFGPGTRLTVT.

This clone was recorded only once. The J gene is TRBJ1-4, the V gene TRBV2, with 7 nucleotides matching TRBD1. CDR3 length: 15 amino acids. Germline V gene sequence: CDR1 SNHLY, CDR2 FYNNEI. V lost 5 bases and J lost 5; bases outside the gene matches: 8. Here the CDR3 DNA reads TGTGCCAGCAGTCCCGACAGGGTTGTAAATGAAAAACTGTTTTTT. Translated, it gives CASSPDRVVNEKLFF.

This clone was seen once. The gene calls are TRBV3-1 (or the pseudogene TRBV3-2) and TRBJ1-3; D possibly corresponds to TRBD1 (5 bases). There are 14 residues in the CDR3. Germline V gene lookup returns CDR1 LGHDT and CDR2 YNNKEL (reference sequence). V dropped 4 bases and J dropped 6 bases, with 13 bases sitting between them. This CDR3 is CASSPARRENTIYF. The CDR3 DNA reads as TGTGCCAGCAGCCCAGCCCGCAGGGAAAACACCATATATTTT.

This clone was counted once. The V call is TRBV28, the J call TRBJ2-7, with 9 bases identical to TRBD1. The CDR3 sequence is 16 residues long. The trim removed 5 bases at V and 7 bases at J, leaving 15 bases unmatched. The germline V gene encodes CDR1 MDHEN and CDR2 SYDVKM. CDR3 residues: CASSDSDGQGKEEQYF. Written as DNA, the CDR3 is TGTGCCAGCAGTGACTCCGATGGACAGGGGAAGGAAGAGCAGTACTTC. Full variable domain (missing parts from reference TRBV28 and TRBJ2-7): DVKVTQSSRYLVKRTGEKVFLECVQDMDHENMFWYRQDPGLGLRLIYFSYDVKMKEKGDIPEGYSVSREKKERFSLILESASTNQTSMYLCASSDSDGQGKEEQYFGPGTRLTVT.

V and J are TRBV28 and TRBJ2-7; the match to TRBD1 covers 9 bases. Germline V lookup: CDR1 MDHEN, CDR2 SYDVKM. V gave up 4 bases and J gave up 1 base; unmatched junction bases: 8. This CDR3 spans 16 amino acids. The CDR3 DNA follows: TGTGCCAGCAGTTCCCGGACAGGGGTCGGGTCCTACGAGCAGTACTTC. The encoded protein is CASSSRTGVGSYEQYF.

This chain joins TRBV28 and TRBJ2-1; 7 bases align to TRBD2. With 7 bases clipped from V and 8 bases from J, the junction kept 8 bases outside the gene matches. Germline CDR1 is MDHEN and CDR2 is SYDVKM. The CDR3 sequence is 13 residues long. This chain's CDR3 is CASTLGGLYEQFF. Here the CDR3 DNA reads TGTGCCAGCACCTTGGGAGGGTTATATGAGCAGTTCTTC.

The chain uses TRBV4-1 and TRBJ1-6; TRBD1 agrees at 7 bases. This CDR3 region has 18 residues. Germline-derived CDR1 and CDR2 are MGHRA and YSYEKL. V shed 4 bases and J 0 bases; nucleotides not matched to a gene: 9. In DNA form, the CDR3 reads TGCGCCAGCAGCCCCAAAGGGGGCTGGAGCTCCTATAATTCACCCCTCCACTTT. Its translation: CASSPKGGWSSYNSPLHF.

The chain is built from TRBV6-5 and TRBJ2-7, with TRBD1 identical over 12 bases. This CDR3 is 15 amino acids long. The V segment lost 0 bases and the J segment 7 bases; nucleotides outside the gene matches: 4. CDR1 and CDR2 from the germline V gene are MNHEY and SVGAGI. CDR3 in amino acids: CASSYSRDRGQEQYF. In DNA, the CDR3 is TGTGCCAGCAGTTACTCGAGGGACAGGGGGCAAGAGCAGTACTTC.

The rearrangement links TRBV4-3 to TRBJ1-4, with unresolved D. From germline, CDR1 is LGHNA and CDR2 YSLEER. This CDR3 has 19 amino acids. Trimming removed 0 bases from V and 0 bases from J, with 17 bases in between. CDR3 nucleotide sequence: TGCGCCAGCAGCCAAGATTCAGTGGCAAGGACTGCAACTAATGAAAAACTGTTTTTT. Translating gives CASSQDSVARTATNEKLFF.

The genes are TRBV7-2 and TRBJ2-7; 11 bases are a match to TRBD1. In germline, CDR1 is SGHTA, CDR2 FQGNSA. Trimming removed 2 bases from V and 4 bases from J; junction bases left unmatched: 4. The CDR3 totals 15 residues. CDR3 in DNA: TGTGCCAGCAGCTTACGGACAGGGGGCGTGTACGAGCAGTACTTC. This codes for CASSLRTGGVYEQYF.

The rearrangement uses TRBV19 and TRBJ2-1; the match to TRBD2 covers 7 bases. J lost 4 bases, V lost 5 bases, and 8 bases had no gene match. Germline V CDR1 and CDR2: LNHDA, SQIVND (reference sequence). The CDR3 covers 15 residues. CDR3 residues: CASSFRGGRYNEQFF. DNA of the CDR3: TGTGCCAGTAGTTTTCGCGGGGGTAGGTACAATGAGCAGTTCTTC.

The J gene is TRBJ2-6, the V gene TRBV14; no clear D. The CDR3 is 19 amino acids. Germline CDR1 reads SGHDN; CDR2 reads FVKESK. The ends were cut back, 4 bases at V and 0 bases at J, with 19 bases in the middle. The CDR3 region has the DNA TGTGCCAGCAGCCTCGGGTCACAAAGGTTTCTCTCTGGGGCCAACGTCCTGACTTTC. It codes for CASSLGSQRFLSGANVLTF.

V is TRBV6-2 or TRBV6-3 and J is TRBJ2-7; maybe TRBD1 (6 bases). V lost 5 bases, J lost 2 bases, and 13 bases lay in between. This CDR3 spans 14 amino acids. Germline V gives CDR1 MNHEY, CDR2 SVGEGT. In nucleotides, the CDR3 is TGTGCCAGCAGTAGGGGGACCCTCACCTACGAGCAGTACTTC. It is translated as CASSRGTLTYEQYF.

CDR3 DNA sequence: TGTGCCAGCAGTGAAGGAGGGACTAGTCTCGAGCAGTACTTC. This sequence encodes CASSEGGTSLEQYF. The chain joins TRBV6-1 to TRBJ2-7; 8 bases align to TRBD2. Germline V gene data show CDR1 as MNHNS and CDR2 as SASEGT. The CDR3 runs to 14 residues. With 1 base clipped from V and 6 bases from J, the junction kept 5 bases outside the gene matches.